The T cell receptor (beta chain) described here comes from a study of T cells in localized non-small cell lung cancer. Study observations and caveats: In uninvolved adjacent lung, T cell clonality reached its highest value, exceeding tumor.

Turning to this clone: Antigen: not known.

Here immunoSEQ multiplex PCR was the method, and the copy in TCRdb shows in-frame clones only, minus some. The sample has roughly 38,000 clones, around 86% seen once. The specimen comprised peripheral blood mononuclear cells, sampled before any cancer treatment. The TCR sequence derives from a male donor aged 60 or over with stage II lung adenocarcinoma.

CDR3 nucleotide sequence: TGCGCCAGCAGCTTTGGGGGACTAGCGTTGCAGCAGTACTTC. The encoded protein is CASSFGGLALQQYF. The chain carries TRBV5-1 and TRBJ2-7, with 10 positions matching TRBD2. Germline trimming cut 2 bases from V and 8 bases from J; bases unmatched to any gene: 7. This CDR3 is built from 14 residues. CDR1 SGHRS and CDR2 YFSETQ come from the germline V gene.